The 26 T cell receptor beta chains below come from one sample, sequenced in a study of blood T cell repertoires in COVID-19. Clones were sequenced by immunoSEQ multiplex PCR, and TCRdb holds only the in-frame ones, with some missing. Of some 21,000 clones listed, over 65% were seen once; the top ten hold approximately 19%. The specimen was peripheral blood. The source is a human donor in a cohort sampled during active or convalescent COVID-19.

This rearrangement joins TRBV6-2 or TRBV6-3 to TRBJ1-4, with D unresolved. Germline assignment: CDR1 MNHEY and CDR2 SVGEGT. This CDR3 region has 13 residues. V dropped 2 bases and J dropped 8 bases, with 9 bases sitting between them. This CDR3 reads CASSYDFWEKLFF. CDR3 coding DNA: TGTGCCAGCAGTTACGACTTCTGGGAAAAACTGTTTTTT.

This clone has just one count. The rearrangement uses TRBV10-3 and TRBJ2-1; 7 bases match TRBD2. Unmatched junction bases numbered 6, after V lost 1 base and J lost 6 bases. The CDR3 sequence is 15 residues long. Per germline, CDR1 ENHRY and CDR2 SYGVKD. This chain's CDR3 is CAISEFRREPNEQFF. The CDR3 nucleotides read TGTGCCATCAGTGAGTTTCGGCGGGAGCCCAATGAGCAGTTCTTC.

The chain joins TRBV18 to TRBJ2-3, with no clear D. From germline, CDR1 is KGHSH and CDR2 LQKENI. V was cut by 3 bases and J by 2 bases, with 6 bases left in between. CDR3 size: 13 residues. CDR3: CASSPRVTDTQYF. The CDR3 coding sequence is TGTGCCAGCTCACCCCGGGTCACAGATACGCAGTATTTT.

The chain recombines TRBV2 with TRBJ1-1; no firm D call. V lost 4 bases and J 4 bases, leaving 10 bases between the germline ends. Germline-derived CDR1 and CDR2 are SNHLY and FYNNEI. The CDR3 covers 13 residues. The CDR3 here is CASSAQRSTEAFF. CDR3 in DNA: TGTGCCAGCAGTGCCCAGAGGTCCACTGAAGCTTTCTTT.

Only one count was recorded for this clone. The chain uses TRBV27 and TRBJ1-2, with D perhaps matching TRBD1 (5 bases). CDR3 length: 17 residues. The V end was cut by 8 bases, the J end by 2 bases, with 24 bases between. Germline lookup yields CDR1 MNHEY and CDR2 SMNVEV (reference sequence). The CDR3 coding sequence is TGTGCCAGCCATAGCTCTCCTCGTAAGGAGGGGAACTATGGCTACACCTTC. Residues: CASHSSPRKEGNYGYTF.

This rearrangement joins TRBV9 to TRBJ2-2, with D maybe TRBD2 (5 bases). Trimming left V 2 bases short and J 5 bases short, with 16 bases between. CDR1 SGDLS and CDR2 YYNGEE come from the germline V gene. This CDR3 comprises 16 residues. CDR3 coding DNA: TGTGCCAGCAGCGTTGCACGAACTAGTTTAACCGGGGAGCTGTTTTTT. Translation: CASSVARTSLTGELFF.

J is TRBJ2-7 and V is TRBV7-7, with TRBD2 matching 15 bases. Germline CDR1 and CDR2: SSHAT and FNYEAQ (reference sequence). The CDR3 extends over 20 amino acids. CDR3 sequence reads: CASSLETGTSGGFILYEQYV. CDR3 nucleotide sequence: TGTGCTAGCAGCTTAGAGACCGGGACTAGCGGGGGGTTTATTCTCTACGAGCAGTACGTC.

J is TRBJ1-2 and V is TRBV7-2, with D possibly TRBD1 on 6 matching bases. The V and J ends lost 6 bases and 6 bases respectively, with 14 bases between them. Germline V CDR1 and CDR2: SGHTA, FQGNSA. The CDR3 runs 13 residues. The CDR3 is CASSLNAGDGYTF. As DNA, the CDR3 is TGTGCCAGCAGTCTTAACGCAGGGGATGGCTACACCTTC.

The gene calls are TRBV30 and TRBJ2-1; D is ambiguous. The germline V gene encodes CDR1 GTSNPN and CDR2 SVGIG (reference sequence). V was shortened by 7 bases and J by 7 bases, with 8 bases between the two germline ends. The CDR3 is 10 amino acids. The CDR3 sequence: CAFRRNEQFF. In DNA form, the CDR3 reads TGTGCCTTTCGTCGGAATGAGCAGTTCTTC. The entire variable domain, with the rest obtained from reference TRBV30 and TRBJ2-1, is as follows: SQTIHQWPATLVQPVGSPLSLECTVEGTSNPNLYWYRQAAGRGLQLLFYSVGIGQISSEVPQNLSASRPQDRQFILSSKKLLLSDSGFYLCAFRRNEQFFGPGTRLTVL.

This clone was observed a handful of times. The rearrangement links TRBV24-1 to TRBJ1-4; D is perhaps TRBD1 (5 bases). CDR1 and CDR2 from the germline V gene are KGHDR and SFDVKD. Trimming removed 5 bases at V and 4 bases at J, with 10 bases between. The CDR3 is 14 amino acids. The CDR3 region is CATSAGHLNEKLFF. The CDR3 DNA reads TGTGCCACCAGTGCAGGGCACCTTAATGAAAAACTGTTTTTT.

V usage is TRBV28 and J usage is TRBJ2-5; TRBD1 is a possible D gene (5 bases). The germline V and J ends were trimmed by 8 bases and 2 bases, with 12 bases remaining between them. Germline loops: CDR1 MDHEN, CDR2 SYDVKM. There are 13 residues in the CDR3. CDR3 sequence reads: CASSLGPQETQYF. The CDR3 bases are TGTGCCAGCTCCTTGGGGCCTCAAGAGACCCAGTACTTC.

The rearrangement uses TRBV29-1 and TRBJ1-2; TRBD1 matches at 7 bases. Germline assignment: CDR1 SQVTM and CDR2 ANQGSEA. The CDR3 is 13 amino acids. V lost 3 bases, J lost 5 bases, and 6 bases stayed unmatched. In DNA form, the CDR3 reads TGCAGCGTTGACCACAGGGGTTCGTATGGCTACACCTTC. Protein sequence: CSVDHRGSYGYTF.

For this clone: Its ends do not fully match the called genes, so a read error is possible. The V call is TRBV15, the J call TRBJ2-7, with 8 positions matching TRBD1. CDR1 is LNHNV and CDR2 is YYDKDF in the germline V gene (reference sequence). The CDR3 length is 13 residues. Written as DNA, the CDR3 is TGTGCCACCAGCAGACCACAGGGGGGAAGAATTAATTTC. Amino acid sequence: CATSRPQGGRINF.

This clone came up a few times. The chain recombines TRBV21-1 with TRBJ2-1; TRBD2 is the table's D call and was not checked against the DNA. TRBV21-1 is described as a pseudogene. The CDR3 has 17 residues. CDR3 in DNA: TGTGCCAGCAGCAAAGCGAACGGGAGGGACACGTACAATGAGCAGTTCTTC. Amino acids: CASSKANGRDTYNEQFF.

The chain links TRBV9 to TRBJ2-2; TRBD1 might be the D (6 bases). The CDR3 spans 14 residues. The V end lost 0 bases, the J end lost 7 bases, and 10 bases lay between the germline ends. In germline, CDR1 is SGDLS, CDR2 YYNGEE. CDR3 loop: CASSVGEGGGELFF. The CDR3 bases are TGTGCCAGCAGCGTAGGGGAAGGGGGCGGGGAGCTGTTTTTT.

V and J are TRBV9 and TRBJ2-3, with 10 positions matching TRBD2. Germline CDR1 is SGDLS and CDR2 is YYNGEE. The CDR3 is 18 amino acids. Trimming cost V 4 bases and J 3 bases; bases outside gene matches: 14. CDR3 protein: CASSTRASGGATTDTQYF. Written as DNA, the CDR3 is TGTGCCAGCAGCACACGGGCTAGCGGGGGAGCAACGACAGATACGCAGTATTTT.

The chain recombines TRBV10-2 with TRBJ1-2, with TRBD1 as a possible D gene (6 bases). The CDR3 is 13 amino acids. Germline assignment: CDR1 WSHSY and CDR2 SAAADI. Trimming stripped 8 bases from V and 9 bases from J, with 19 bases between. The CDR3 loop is CASRQVTSRSYTF. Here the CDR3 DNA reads TGCGCCAGCCGACAGGTCACGAGCCGTAGCTACACCTTC.

The CDR3 region is CATSRGGQTGANVLTF. In DNA, the CDR3 is TGTGCCACCAGCAGGGGGGGGCAAACTGGGGCCAACGTCCTGACTTTC. This chain joins TRBV15 and TRBJ2-6, with D possibly being TRBD2 (7 bases). Germline loops: CDR1 LNHNV, CDR2 YYDKDF (reference sequence). V dropped 3 bases and J dropped 2 bases, with 11 bases sitting between them. CDR3 size: 16 residues.

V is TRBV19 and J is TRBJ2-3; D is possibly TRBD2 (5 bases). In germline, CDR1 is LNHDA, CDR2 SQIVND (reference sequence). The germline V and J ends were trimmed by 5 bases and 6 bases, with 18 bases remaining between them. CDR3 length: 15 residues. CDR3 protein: CASSSDPRGRDTQYF. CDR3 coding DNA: TGTGCCAGTAGTTCCGACCCCCGGGGTAGGGATACGCAGTATTTT.

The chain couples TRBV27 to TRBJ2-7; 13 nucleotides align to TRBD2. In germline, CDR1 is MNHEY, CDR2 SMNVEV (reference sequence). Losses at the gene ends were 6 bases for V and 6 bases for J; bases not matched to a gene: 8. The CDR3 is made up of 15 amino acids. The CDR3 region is CASRPEGLAGSEQYF. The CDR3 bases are TGTGCCAGCAGACCTGAGGGACTAGCGGGGAGCGAGCAGTACTTC.

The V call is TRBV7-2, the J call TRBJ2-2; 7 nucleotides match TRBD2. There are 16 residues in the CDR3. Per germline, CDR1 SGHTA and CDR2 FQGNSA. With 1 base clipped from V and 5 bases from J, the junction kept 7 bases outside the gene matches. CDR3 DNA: TGTGCCAGCAGCTTAGAACGGCGGGAGCGGACCGGGGAGCTGTTTTTT. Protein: CASSLERRERTGELFF.

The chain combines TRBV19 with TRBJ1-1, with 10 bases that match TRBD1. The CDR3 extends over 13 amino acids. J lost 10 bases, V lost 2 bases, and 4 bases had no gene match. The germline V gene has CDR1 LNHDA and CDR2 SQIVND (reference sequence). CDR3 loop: CASSITRDRGAFF. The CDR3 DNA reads TGTGCCAGTAGTATAACCCGGGACAGGGGAGCTTTCTTT.

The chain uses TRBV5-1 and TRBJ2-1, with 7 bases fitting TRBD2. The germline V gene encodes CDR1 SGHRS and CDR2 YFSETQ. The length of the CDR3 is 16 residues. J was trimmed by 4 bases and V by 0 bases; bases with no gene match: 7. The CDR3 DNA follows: TGCGCCAGCAGCTTGGGTGCTAGCGGAACTTACAATGAGCAGTTCTTC. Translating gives CASSLGASGTYNEQFF. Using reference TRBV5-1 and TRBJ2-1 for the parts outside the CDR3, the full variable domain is KAGVTQTPRYLIKTRGQQVTLSCSPISGHRSVSWYQQTPGQGLQFLFEYFSETQRNKGNFPGRFSGRQFSNSRSEMNVSTLELGDSALYLCASSLGASGTYNEQFFGPGTRLTVL.

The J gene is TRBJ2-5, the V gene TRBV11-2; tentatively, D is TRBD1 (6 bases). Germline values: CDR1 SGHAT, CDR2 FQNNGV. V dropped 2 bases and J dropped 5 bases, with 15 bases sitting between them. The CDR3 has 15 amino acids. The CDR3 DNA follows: TGTGCCAGCAGCTTATCAGGGGCGCGTCTGGAGACCCAGTACTTC. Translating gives CASSLSGARLETQYF.

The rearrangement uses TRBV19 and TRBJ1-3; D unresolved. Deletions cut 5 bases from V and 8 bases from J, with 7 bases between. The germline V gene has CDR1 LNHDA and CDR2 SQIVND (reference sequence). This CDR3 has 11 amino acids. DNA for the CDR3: TGTGCCAGTAGTGCAGGATACACCATATATTTT. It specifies CASSAGYTIYF.

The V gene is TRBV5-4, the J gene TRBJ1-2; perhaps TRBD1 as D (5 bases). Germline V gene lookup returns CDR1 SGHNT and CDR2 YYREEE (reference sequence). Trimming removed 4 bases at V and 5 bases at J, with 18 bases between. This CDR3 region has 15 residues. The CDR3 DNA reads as TGTGCCAGCAGCCGAGACAGAGATACATATTATGGCTACACCTTC. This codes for CASSRDRDTYYGYTF.